This T cell receptor (beta chain) derives from a study of cytomegalovirus exposure and HLA in healthy donors (TCRdb year 2017). Background for the entire study: According to an earlier analysis of 587 of the donors, roughly 180 million T cells yielded 117 million unique TCR beta sequences and about 300 Gb of sequence data. An early release covering 550 to 650 HLA-typed donors comprised approximately 290 gigabases of sequencing data and around 86 million unique TCR sequences. The genetic ancestry cluster associated with self-reported Caucasian donors included approximately 85% of the approximately 430 genotyped donors. The study aimed to test whether cataloging public T cell receptors could reveal signatures of past pathogen exposure. Using immunosequencing, the study profiled T cell repertoires from 640 or so subjects and related those repertoires to cytomegalovirus serostatus. A separate validation cohort of over 95 different subjects was used in addition to the roughly 620-subject first cohort. High-throughput TCR immunosequencing, statistical association of individual TCRs with disease status, and machine learning were combined to predict cytomegalovirus infection status. A later analysis re-analyzed previously published TCR beta repertoires from roughly 600 donors and added high-resolution HLA genotyping to study TCR occurrence patterns. Rather than using new phenotypic data, the later analysis identified candidate immune exposures from TCR beta sequences and from how often those sequences occurred across donors. An earlier analysis of about 620 of the donors applied high-throughput TCR beta sequencing to assess whether each TCR beta V gene segment acted as functional or pseudogenic. Donor age, sex, ethnicity and CMV serostatus were compiled alongside the repertoire data. In a later genetic analysis, genome-wide SNP genotypes for about three fifths of the 666 donors were used, and that subset was treated as a discovery cohort. All discovery cohort repertoires had been generated using a single sequencing platform. Both class I and class II loci were covered by HLA typing, at four-digit resolution. The number of donors typed differed by locus, with about 629-630 for A, B, C, DRB1 and DQB1, more than 500 for DQA1, approximately 570 for DPA1, and 400 to 490 for DPB1. Several DR-DQ haplotypes were handled as single units for association and clustering because linkage in the cohort was strong. Among some 400 genotyped donors of the cohort, an average of around 250,000 unique TCR beta nucleotide sequences was sequenced per donor, of which 15% to 20% were non-productive.

A few counts support this clone. The antigen this receptor binds is unknown. There are no base qualities to consult, and no much larger clone falls within one base. Libraries were built with the immunoSEQ multiplex PCR assay. For the multiplex PCR, a mixture combining 60 forward primers for TCR Vbeta segments and 13 reverse primers for TCR Jbeta segments was used. A multiplex PCR assay on genomic DNA amplified the CDR3 region of rearranged TCR beta genes. The amplified TCR beta libraries were sequenced on the Illumina HiSeq System as 87-base-pair reads. As for how the authors treated the data: In a later analysis, tens of millions of unique TCR beta chains were counted across the approximately 640 repertoires, and about 10 million of these chains were shared by at least two donors. Raw reads were error-corrected and collapsed into unique sequences with a nearest-neighbor algorithm that merged closely related sequences to remove PCR and sequencing errors. CDR3 sequences were aligned to IMGT reference sequences to assign V, D and J gene segments. For a sequence to be retained, a match of at least six nucleotides was required to both a V gene segment and a J gene segment. A rearrangement was called productive if the CDR3 had no stop codons and remained in frame with V and J, and every other rearrangement was called non-productive. Following IMGT convention, CDR3 was defined as the stretch from the second conserved V-encoded cysteine up to the conserved J-encoded phenylalanine. The earlier analysis of fewer than 700 of the donors excluded sequences that lacked an unambiguous match to a single V gene segment. In an earlier analysis of a few hundred of the donors, V segments were called functional above 56.7% productive rearrangements and were called segregating when the between-donor standard deviation exceeded 5%. A statistical classification framework was built for diagnosing cytomegalovirus status from the catalog of TCR beta chain sequences. A later analysis assigned V and J genes by comparing TCR nucleotide sequences with IMGT/GENE-DB human TR gene sequences. The TCRdist pipeline was used in a later analysis to assign CDR3 sequences and most-parsimonious VDJ recombination scenarios. In a later analysis, each TCR beta chain was defined by its CDR3 amino acid sequence together with its V-gene family, and reads without a unique V-gene family were excluded. As a way to deal with suspected cross-contamination and a sequencing artifact, a later analysis dropped 592 nucleotide sequences that were highly shared and had low generation probability. For each public chain, a later analysis derived a clonal expansion index from normalized ranks of inferred template counts within each repertoire. In a later analysis, generation probabilities were computed using a VDJ recombination model fitted to out-of-frame rearrangements, and the results were checked against IGoR. In a later analysis, hypergeometric tests were used to score TCR-TCR, TCR-HLA and TCR-CMV co-occurrence, with a repertoire-size bias correction applied to TCR pairs. False discovery rates were estimated in a later analysis by permuting HLA or CMV assignments 20 times. In a later analysis, co-occurring TCRs were grouped using DBSCAN, with TCRdist sequence similarity added in when clustering inside HLA-allele-positive subsets. Repertoires with fewer than 30,000 or more than 120,000 public chains were left out of co-occurrence clustering, as were about 5 repertoires with anomalous nucleotide sharing. In its TCRdb copy, this immuneACCESS table keeps in-frame sequences only and misses some clones. Where compared with another copy, unresolved V genes explain less than half of these, and the others have no known cause. The V and J calls and the clone size are those of that table, but D and trimming were determined from the DNA. Present in this sample are over 150,000 clones, 80% to 85% of which were seen just once. The top ten clones comprise roughly 2% of the sample.

The V and J ends are trimmed by 6 bases and 3 bases, leaving 15 bases between them. The CDR3 goes from the cysteine to the phenylalanine over 14 residues. Only CDR3 DNA is held: 42 bases, read in frame from base 1. The CDR1 and CDR2 encoded by the germline V gene are KGHSH and LQKENI. In total, approximately 690 healthy bone marrow donors made up the cohort. Cohort members were all nominally healthy when sampled, although unrecorded immune exposures were likely present. CMV serostatus was recorded as positive for 250 to 300 and negative for 352 of the 666 cohort members, whereas no CMV serostatus was recorded for the donor in question. A peripheral blood sample was collected from each donor, and TCR beta sequencing was performed on peripheral blood mononuclear cells. The Qiagen DNeasy Blood Extraction Kit was used to extract genomic DNA from the blood cell samples. General study outcomes and caveats: Broadly in line with IMGT annotations, most TCR beta V segments showed up in productive rearrangements about 87% or about 30% of the time in an earlier analysis of approximately 600 of the donors. Linkage disequilibrium might explain the correlated functional status among segregating V segments, but an unknown experimental factor could not be excluded. In both the original and validation cohorts, the classifier was reported to diagnose cytomegalovirus status with high specificity and sensitivity. The presence/absence analyses assumed that sequencing depth was roughly uniform across donors, and that assumption may not be true. Assigning TCR associations to individual alleles was difficult when HLA alleles, especially DR and DQ, strongly co-occurred. According to a later analysis, parvovirus B19, influenza, CMV and Epstein-Barr virus appeared linked to several top co-occurrence clusters. Because counts were too low, around 17 rarely observed V segments, including chromosome 9 orphons, were left out of the earlier analysis of 587 of the donors. In a later genetic analysis, a missense DCLRE1C variant was associated with V-gene and J-gene trimming of TCR beta chains, and the association was replicated in an independent cohort. The sequencing pipeline was judged likely to have produced a cluster of highly shared sequence variants as a technical artifact. Most CMV-associated TCR beta chains appeared to be HLA-restricted in a later analysis, and the HLA associations seemed to be driven largely by CMV exposure. A further reported finding was that TCR beta sequences accurately predicted the HLA-A and HLA-B alleles for most subjects in the first cohort. A later analysis associated around 16,000 TCR beta sequences with specific HLA alleles at a false discovery rate of 0.05. The 87-base-pair reads could not distinguish some IMGT-functional V segments, including TRBV6-2 and TRBV6-3, so those segments were excluded. The authors suggested that the approach could potentially be extended to other disease states and immunological phenotypes. While some public TCRs were present in many individuals, most TCR sequences turned up only very rarely across donors. In the study, 150 to 200 TCR beta chains were listed as associated with cytomegalovirus. Because HLA typing was missing for some donors at each locus, association tests included only the typed subset. For the cohort, immune exposure information was limited to CMV serostatus. A later genetic analysis reported fewer N-insertions in productive TCRs among donors in an Asian-associated ancestry cluster than the approximately 670-donor mean. In a later analysis, the rate of TCR association differed among HLA loci, with DRB1 alleles having the most associated TCRs and HLA-C alleles having the fewest. The cohort was sequenced for TCR beta chains only, and without alpha or paired-chain data the features that could be detected were limited. In a later analysis, HLA-associated TCR beta chains were found to be more clonally expanded and to have lower generation probabilities than equally common non-associated chains. In vitro tests confirmed that three of the cytomegalovirus-associated TCR beta chains recognize cytomegalovirus antigens.

Sequencing used PBMCs. The source is a human donor in good health. The chain is encoded by TRBV18 joined to TRBJ2-7; the D segment could be TRBD1, given 5 matching bases. Read as DNA, the sequence is TGTGCCAGCTCCCCTACCTCAGGGCGCTACGAGCAGTACTTC. This yields the protein CASSPTSGRYEQYF.